This T cell receptor beta chain was identified during a study of cytomegalovirus exposure and HLA in healthy donors. The PCR employed 60 Vbeta primers together with 13 Jbeta primers. The method was immunoSEQ multiplex PCR; TCRdb's version includes in-frame clones alone and lacks a portion of them. The sample yields about 160,000 clones, more than 70% seen once. The ends lost 2 bases at V and 5 bases at J; junction bases unmatched: 8. This CDR3 has 15 amino acids. In germline, CDR1 is GTSNPN, CDR2 SVGIG (reference sequence). To note about this clone: No antigen is known for it.

Regarding the study as a whole: Based on reports, TCR beta sequences accurately predicted HLA-A and HLA-B alleles for most subjects. On later analysis, the bulk of CMV-associated TCR beta chains appeared to be HLA-restricted. Serostatus for CMV was the only available immune exposure information.

Sequencing was carried out using PBMCs. V and J are TRBV30 and TRBJ1-4; 7 bases align to TRBD1. The sequence derives from a man aged 30 to 39 in good health and CMV-seronegative. The CDR3 coding sequence is TGTGCCTGGAGTCACAGACAGGGATACAATGAAAAACTGTTTTTT. Encoded protein: CAWSHRQGYNEKLFF. The complete variable domain, with remaining parts taken from reference TRBV30 and TRBJ1-4, reads SQTIHQWPATLVQPVGSPLSLECTVEGTSNPNLYWYRQAAGRGLQLLFYSVGIGQISSEVPQNLSASRPQDRQFILSSKKLLLSDSGFYLCAWSHRQGYNEKLFFGSGTQLSVL.